Shown below are 9 T cell receptor beta chains from a single sample sequenced in a study of cytomegalovirus exposure and HLA in healthy donors. In the PCR, 60 Vbeta and 13 Jbeta primers were used. Using immunoSEQ multiplex PCR, the repertoire was profiled, and TCRdb retains in-frame clones only, with some absent. Here the sample spans 120,000 or so clones, over 70% being singletons. Sequencing was performed on PBMCs. These receptors all stem from a woman aged 45-60 years in good health and CMV-seropositive.

The chain carries TRBV28 and TRBJ2-2; the D gene is possibly TRBD1 (6 bases). This CDR3 spans 14 amino acids. V was cut by 7 bases and J by 4 bases, with 13 bases left in between. The germline V gene has CDR1 MDHEN and CDR2 SYDVKM. Written as DNA, the CDR3 is TGTGCCAGCAACCGGGACATGAGCACCGGGGAGCTGTTTTTT. It is translated as CASNRDMSTGELFF.

The gene calls are TRBV2 and TRBJ1-1; D is unclear. Germline V gene data show CDR1 as SNHLY and CDR2 as FYNNEI. There are 13 residues in the CDR3. V gave up 0 bases and J gave up 5 bases, with 7 bases separating them. DNA of the CDR3: TGTGCCAGCAGTGAAGCGGGAGCTACTGAAGCTTTCTTT. This encodes CASSEAGATEAFF. The variable domain in full, completed from reference TRBV2 and TRBJ1-1, reads EPEVTQTPSHQVTQMGQEVILRCVPISNHLYFYWYRQILGQKVEFLVSFYNNEISEKSEIFDDQFSVERPDGSNFTLKIRSTKLEDSAMYFCASSEAGATEAFFGQGTRLTVV.

The rearrangement links TRBV11-2 to TRBJ2-7; D perhaps matches TRBD2 (6 bases). Germline CDR1 reads SGHAT; CDR2 reads FQNNGV. This CDR3 has 14 amino acids. Trimming removed 5 bases at V and 0 bases at J, with 11 bases between. The CDR3 loop is CASSTSGSSYEQYF. For the CDR3, the DNA is TGTGCCAGCAGCACCAGCGGGTCCTCCTACGAGCAGTACTTC.

This clone has only a few counts. The rearrangement joins TRBV25-1 to TRBJ1-4; 7 positions agree with TRBD1. The CDR3 spans 15 residues. Germline CDR1 reads MGHDK; CDR2 reads SYGVNS. The trim removed 1 base at V and 7 bases at J, leaving 6 bases unmatched. This chain's CDR3 is CASSEFGTASEKLFF. CDR3 sequence (DNA): TGTGCCAGCAGTGAATTCGGGACAGCGAGTGAAAAACTGTTTTTT.

This chain uses TRBV6-5 with TRBJ1-2; TRBD1 matches 12 bases. Germline CDR1 reads MNHEY; CDR2 reads SVGAGI. The V segment lost 7 bases and the J segment 6 bases; nucleotides outside the gene matches: 9. This CDR3 spans 15 amino acids. The CDR3 nucleotides read TGTGCCAGCACCATACACCGGGACAGGGGGCATGGCTACACCTTC. Residues: CASTIHRDRGHGYTF.

There are a few counts of this clone. DNA of the CDR3: TGTGCCAGCAGTTACTCGAACAGTCTCTATGGCTACACCTTC. Protein: CASSYSNSLYGYTF. The rearrangement joins TRBV6-6 to TRBJ1-2; unclear D gene. V was cut by 0 bases and J by 4 bases, with 9 bases left in between. This CDR3 spans 14 amino acids. Germline CDR1 MNHNY, CDR2 SVGAGI (reference sequence).

The gene calls are TRBV11-2 and TRBJ1-2; unclear D gene. The CDR3 is made up of 12 amino acids. CDR1 and CDR2 (germline): SGHAT, FQNNGV. V was shortened by 5 bases and J by 8 bases, with 12 bases between the two germline ends. The CDR3 region is CASSPLTRGYTF. CDR3 bases: TGTGCCAGCAGCCCATTAACTAGGGGCTACACCTTC.

For the CDR3, the DNA is TGTGCCTGGAGCCCACCTAGGGGGGGCACTGAAGCTTTCTTT. It is translated as CAWSPPRGGTEAFF. The chain combines TRBV30 with TRBJ1-1, with D possibly TRBD1 on 6 matching bases. CDR1 and CDR2 from the germline V gene are GTSNPN and SVGIG (reference sequence). This CDR3 spans 14 amino acids. Trimming cost V 3 bases and J 4 bases, with 15 bases left between them.

To note about this clone: Other DNA sequences in the sample encode the same CDR3. V is TRBV5-1 and J is TRBJ2-1; D not resolved. Germline V gene data show CDR1 as SGHRS and CDR2 as YFSETQ. V was shortened by 1 base and J by 5 bases, with 7 bases between the two germline ends. The CDR3 has 13 residues. As DNA, the CDR3 is TGCGCCAGCAGCTTGAATTCCAACAATGAGCAGTTCTTC. Amino acid sequence: CASSLNSNNEQFF.